This paragraph covers one T cell receptor beta chain sequence. This record comes from a study of T-cell reconstitution after alpha-beta-depleted transplantation in children. The CDR3 covers 16 residues. The germline V gene encodes CDR1 MNHEY and CDR2 SMNVEV (reference sequence). V dropped 6 bases and J dropped 4; count of bases not matched to a gene: 12. Unique molecular identifiers tagged the TCRbeta library. In TCRdb, the PCR reads were re-called with MiXCR into one record per CDR3 protein. The sample holds roughly 500,000 distinct CDR3 sequences, 9.5% to 15% seen once. The J gene is TRBJ2-5, the V gene TRBV27, with 9 bases aligning to TRBD2. Sequenced here: PBMCs from the stem cell graft donor, sampled from the stem cell graft. The sequence was collected from a human donor who donated a stem cell graft to a child with combined immunodeficiency. Here the CDR3 reads CASSLNVAGVPETQYF. The CDR3, as DNA: TGTGCCAGCAGCCTTAATGTAGCGGGAGTTCCAGAGACCCAGTACTTC.